These 11 T cell receptor beta chains were sequenced from one sample in a study of T-cell reconstitution after alpha-beta-depleted transplantation in children. For TCRbeta, the library was prepared with unique molecular identifiers. From the PCR reads, TCRdb called clonotypes with MiXCR, one entry per CDR3 protein. Of over 200,000 distinct CDR3 sequences detected, 8.5% to 10% appear once; the ten largest clones hold 6.2%. Material: PBMCs from the stem cell graft donor, obtained from the stem cell graft. All receptors derive from a human donor who donated a stem cell graft to a child with acute lymphoblastic leukemia.

This clonotype has at least ten counts. CDR3: CAIRRDTGEQYF. Here the CDR3 DNA reads TGTGCCATCAGACGGGACACAGGCGAGCAGTACTTC. This chain joins TRBV10-3 and TRBJ2-7, with a tentative D call TRBD1 (6 bases). The length of the CDR3 is 12 residues. Germline values: CDR1 ENHRY, CDR2 SYGVKD. Trimming left V 6 bases short and J 6 bases short, with 12 bases between.

This clonotype was found many times. The chain employs TRBV24-1 and TRBJ2-1; no clear D. The CDR3 runs 11 residues. V dropped 0 bases and J dropped 12 bases, with 5 bases sitting between them. Germline V lookup: CDR1 KGHDR, CDR2 SFDVKD. DNA of the CDR3: TGTGCCACCAGTGATTTGCAAGGGCAGTTCTTC. Translating it yields CATSDLQGQFF.

In its sample, this clonotype was seen once. The chain joins TRBV6-4 to TRBJ2-1; 11 bases are shared with TRBD2. Germline V gene lookup returns CDR1 MRHNA and CDR2 SNTAGT. With 4 bases clipped from V and 0 bases from J, the junction kept 5 bases outside the gene matches. The CDR3 contains 17 residues. CDR3 protein: CASSALAGDYSYNEQFF. CDR3 coding DNA: TGTGCCAGCAGTGCACTAGCGGGGGATTACTCCTACAATGAGCAGTTCTTC.

This clonotype was seen at least ten times. The V and J genes are TRBV5-1 and TRBJ2-3, with TRBD1 matching 8 bases. V lost 4 bases and J lost 4; bases outside the gene matches: 8. There are 15 residues in the CDR3. From germline, CDR1 is SGHRS and CDR2 YFSETQ. The CDR3, as DNA: TGCGCCAGCAGCCTAGGACAGGGTGAGGCAGATACGCAGTATTTT. Amino acids: CASSLGQGEADTQYF.

This clonotype was seen a single time. V is TRBV18 and J is TRBJ1-2; 7 nucleotides match TRBD1. With 3 bases clipped from V and 4 bases from J, the junction kept 8 bases outside the gene matches. CDR1 and CDR2 from the germline V gene are KGHSH and LQKENI. The CDR3 has 15 residues. This chain's CDR3 is CASSPRQGLGYGYTF. The CDR3 DNA reads as TGTGCCAGCTCACCTCGACAGGGTTTGGGCTATGGCTACACCTTC.

This clonotype occurred many times. This sequence joins TRBV12-3 or TRBV12-4 and TRBJ2-3; 11 nucleotides agree with TRBD2. V lost 3 bases to trimming and J lost 0 bases; unmatched junction nucleotides: 5. CDR3 length: 17 residues. CDR3 nucleotides: TGTGCCAGCAGTTTGAGACTAGCGGGGACTAGCACAGATACGCAGTATTTT. It is translated as CASSLRLAGTSTDTQYF.

This chain uses TRBV5-1 with TRBJ2-3, with D unclear. The CDR3 covers 16 residues. The V and J ends lost 0 bases and 2 bases respectively, with 13 bases between them. The V gene's germline CDR1 is SGHRS and CDR2 YFSETQ. DNA of the CDR3: TGCGCCAGCAGCTTGGCTGGGTTTGGGTACACAGATACGCAGTATTTT. Its translation: CASSLAGFGYTDTQYF.

V usage is TRBV29-1 and J usage is TRBJ2-7, with a tentative D call TRBD2 (6 bases). V was clipped by 3 bases and J by 5 bases, with 11 bases between them. Germline V CDR1 and CDR2: SQVTM, ANQGSEA. This CDR3 region has 12 residues. CDR3 amino acids: CSVEFRGNEQYF. As DNA, the CDR3 is TGCAGCGTTGAGTTTCGGGGGAACGAGCAGTACTTC.

The genes are TRBV7-6 and TRBJ1-1; 8 bases match TRBD1. There are 14 residues in the CDR3. V was clipped by 5 bases and J by 1 base; unmatched bases: 3. Germline V lookup: CDR1 SGHVS, CDR2 FNYEAQ. The CDR3 DNA follows: TGTGCCAGCAGCCAGACAGGGGAGAACACTGAAGCTTTCTTT. Translation gives CASSQTGENTEAFF. Filled out from reference TRBV7-6 and TRBJ1-1, the complete variable domain reads GAGVSQSPRYKVTKRGQDVALRCDPISGHVSLYWYRQALGQGPEFLTYFNYEAQQDKSGLPNDRFSAERPEGSISTLTIQRTEQRDSAMYRCASSQTGENTEAFFGQGTRLTVV.

This clonotype was counted only a few times. The chain combines TRBV12-3 or TRBV12-4 with TRBJ1-5; D unclear. The length of the CDR3 is 13 residues. The ends were cut back, 2 bases at V and 3 bases at J, with 5 bases in the middle. As DNA, the CDR3 is TGTGCCAGCAGTTTATCACTCAATCAGCCCCAGCATTTT. This translates into CASSLSLNQPQHF.

For this clonotype: One base away lies a much larger clone, so this may be a sequencing read error. The genes are TRBV10-3 and TRBJ2-7; a weak D match, TRBD2 (5 bases). The CDR3 length is 15 residues. Germline values: CDR1 ENHRY, CDR2 SYGVKD. This chain's CDR3 is CAIREDRGLSCEQYF. The CDR3 coding sequence is TGTGCCATCAGGGAGGATCGAGGACTTTCCTGCGAGCAGTACTTC.